This T cell receptor beta chain was retrieved from a study of shared clonotypes between healthy human individuals. Looking at the study overall: Per-donor plates numbered three CD4 naive, three CD4 memory, two CD8 naive and one CD8 memory.

Measured with immunoSEQ multiplex PCR; TCRdb has only the in-frame clones, and not every one. Of more than 2 million clones detected, 85% to 95% appear once; the ten largest clones hold roughly 1%. Naive CD8 cells were CD45RO-negative, positively selected for CCR7, excluding terminally differentiated effector memory CD45RA+ cells. CDR3 length: 15 residues. Trimming took 1 base from V and 2 from J, leaving 11 bases between them. Germline CDR1 is SEHNR and CDR2 is FQNEAQ (reference sequence). Sequencing used naive CD8+ T cells sorted from blood. The source is a man in his late teens or twenties in good health. This chain uses TRBV7-9 with TRBJ2-5; unclear D gene. The CDR3 spells CASSLVAALQETQYF. CDR3 DNA sequence: TGTGCCAGCAGCTTAGTTGCGGCTTTACAAGAGACCCAGTACTTC.